This TCR beta chain was recovered during a study of blood T cell repertoires in COVID-19. In the study overall: There were acute and convalescent COVID-19 samples, and they came from the United States, Italy and Spain.

Seattle's enrolled individuals joined amid active infection and were then monitored longitudinally. Sequencing was performed with immunoSEQ multiplex PCR; in TCRdb, only in-frame clones are kept and a portion is missing. The profile covers 210,000 or so clones, with just under 90% appearing a single time and roughly 2.5% taken by the ten largest. The CDR3 consists of 17 residues. This chain uses TRBV21-1 with TRBJ2-3; the table names TRBD1, a call not compared with the DNA. TRBV21-1 is an annotated pseudogene. This receptor was taken from a man aged 25-45 years with COVID-19, enrolled during active disease. The material sequenced was peripheral blood. The CDR3 protein is CASSKGGGTGHPDTQYF. The CDR3 nucleotides read TGTGCCAGCAGCAAAGGAGGAGGGACAGGGCATCCAGATACGCAGTATTTT.